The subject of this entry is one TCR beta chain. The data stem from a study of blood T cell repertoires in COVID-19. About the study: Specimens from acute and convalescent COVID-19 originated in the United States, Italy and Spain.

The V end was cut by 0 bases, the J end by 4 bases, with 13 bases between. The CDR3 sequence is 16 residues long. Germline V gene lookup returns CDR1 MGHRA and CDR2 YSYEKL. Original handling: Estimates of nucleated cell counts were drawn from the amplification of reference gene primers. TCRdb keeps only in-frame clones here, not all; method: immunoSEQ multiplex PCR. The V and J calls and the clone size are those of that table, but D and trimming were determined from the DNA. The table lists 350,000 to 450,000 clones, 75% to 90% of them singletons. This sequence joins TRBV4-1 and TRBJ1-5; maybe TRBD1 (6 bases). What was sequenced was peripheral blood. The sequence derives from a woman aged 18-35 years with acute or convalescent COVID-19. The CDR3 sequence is CASSQDSRGINQPQHF. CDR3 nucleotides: TGCGCCAGCAGCCAAGATAGCAGGGGAATTAATCAGCCCCAGCATTTT.